These T cell receptor beta chains were read from a single sample in a study of cytomegalovirus exposure and HLA in healthy donors. TCRdb's table, derived via immunoSEQ multiplex PCR, lists solely in-frame clones and lacks some. In the table there are approximately 99,000 clones, around 95% of which are singletons. What was sequenced was PBMCs. These receptors originate from a woman aged 18 to 35 in good health and CMV-seronegative. The CDR3 runs from the conserved cysteine through the conserved F or W. The D gene is left open where the match is weak. Some rows mark clone size as missing; the rest say once, few, many or name a class of expanded clone.

>TRBD2|TRBV19|TRBJ2-3|-
CASSIDRETSGAWDTQYF
TGTGCCAGTAGTATAGATCGGGAGACTAGCGGGGCCTGGGATACGCAGTATTTT
>-|TRBV19|TRBJ1-6|-
CASKSTAYNSPLHF
TGTGCCAGTAAGTCGACAGCCTATAATTCACCCCTCCACTTT
>-|TRBV29-1|TRBJ2-7|-
CSVGHPYEQYF
TGCAGCGTGGGACATCCCTACGAGCAGTACTTC
>-|TRBV7-2|TRBJ2-7|-
CASSFSSYEQYF
TGTGCCAGCAGCTTTAGCTCCTACGAGCAGTACTTC
>TRBD2|TRBV5-1|TRBJ2-3|-
CASSSGGRTSVRDTQYF
TGCGCCAGCAGCTCGGGCGGTAGGACTAGCGTTCGAGATACGCAGTATTTT
>TRBD1|TRBV30|TRBJ1-4|-
CASAGGTGDIVNEKLFF
TGTGCTTCTGCAGGGGGTACAGGAGATATCGTCAATGAAAAACTGTTTTTT
>-|TRBV7-8|TRBJ1-2|-
CASSFDTYYGYTF
TGTGCCAGCAGCTTTGACACCTACTATGGCTACACCTTC
>TRBD1|TRBV5-1|TRBJ1-1|once
CASGRGTANTEAFF
TGCGCCAGCGGCAGAGGGACAGCGAACACTGAAGCTTTCTTT
>TRBD2|TRBV6-1|TRBJ2-1|once
CASIKRGTGEQFF
TGTGCCAGCATCAAGCGGGGGACGGGGGAGCAGTTCTTC
>-|TRBV19|TRBJ1-3|-
CASPSGGSGNTIYF
TGTGCCAGTCCGTCGGGAGGATCTGGAAACACCATATATTTT
>TRBD1|TRBV6-6|TRBJ1-5|-
CASSLGWTGYQPQHF
TGTGCCAGCAGTTTAGGTTGGACAGGGTATCAGCCCCAGCATTTT
>TRBD1|TRBV30|TRBJ1-5|-
CAWSATGSNQPQHF
TGTGCCTGGAGTGCGACAGGGTCAAATCAGCCCCAGCATTTT
>-|TRBV6-6|TRBJ1-1|-
CASSFVGSLNTEAFF
TGTGCCAGCAGCTTTGTAGGGAGCCTGAACACTGAAGCTTTCTTT
>-|TRBV5-4|TRBJ2-1|-
CASSFLPSSYNEQFF
TGTGCCAGCAGCTTTCTCCCGAGCTCCTACAATGAGCAGTTCTTC
>TRBD1|TRBV7-9|TRBJ1-4|-
CASSLGTGDEKLFF
TGTGCCAGCAGCTTAGGGACAGGTGATGAAAAACTGTTTTTT
>-|TRBV2|TRBJ2-7|-
CASKDLDITYEQYF
TGTGCCAGCAAGGACTTAGATATCACCTACGAGCAGTACTTC
>TRBD2|TRBV7-2|TRBJ2-5|-
CASSLSQLAGASGETQYF
TGTGCCAGCAGCCTCAGTCAGCTAGCGGGGGCGTCGGGAGAGACCCAGTACTTC